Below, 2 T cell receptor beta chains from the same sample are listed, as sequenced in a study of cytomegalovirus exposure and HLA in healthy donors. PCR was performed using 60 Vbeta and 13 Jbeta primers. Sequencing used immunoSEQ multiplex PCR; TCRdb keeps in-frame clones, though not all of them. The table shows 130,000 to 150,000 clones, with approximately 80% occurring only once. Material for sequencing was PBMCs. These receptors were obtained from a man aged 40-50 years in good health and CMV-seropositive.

The CDR3 bases are TGTGCCAGCATCGATGGGGGGGCCGCGACTGAAGCTTTCTTT. It translates to CASIDGGAATEAFF. The chain recombines TRBV6-6 with TRBJ1-1; tentative D call: TRBD1 (6 bases). Trimming removed 7 bases at V and 5 bases at J, with 17 bases between. The CDR3 covers 14 residues. Germline CDR1 is MNHNY and CDR2 is SVGAGI (reference sequence).

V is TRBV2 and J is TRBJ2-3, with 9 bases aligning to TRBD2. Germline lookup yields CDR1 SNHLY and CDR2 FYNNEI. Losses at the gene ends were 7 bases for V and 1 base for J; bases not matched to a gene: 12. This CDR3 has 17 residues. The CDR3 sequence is CASTPTGTSIGTDTQYF. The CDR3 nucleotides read TGTGCCAGCACACCCACCGGGACTAGCATTGGCACAGATACGCAGTATTTT.